What follows are 16 T cell receptor beta chains derived from one specimen sequenced in a study of CD8+CD57+ T cells in acquired aplastic anemia. The TCR beta profiling, which covered VDJ combination and CDR3 sequence, was carried out using genomic DNA as the template. TCRdb re-called the reads through MiXCR, storing one row per CDR3 protein. This sample has 86,000 or so distinct CDR3 sequences, with roughly half found just once. The sample was sorted CD4+, CD8+, or CD8+CD57+ T cells (not recorded which) from PBMCs. These receptor sequences come from a human donor in good health, serving as a control.

The CDR3 here is CASSSASVETQYF. CDR3 bases: TGTGCCAGCAGTTCCGCTTCGGTAGAGACCCAGTACTTC. The chain uses TRBV7-7 and TRBJ2-5, with D unclear. From germline, CDR1 is SSHAT and CDR2 FNYEAQ (reference sequence). The V end was cut by 6 bases, the J end by 4 bases, with 12 bases between. The length of the CDR3 is 13 residues.

This sequence joins TRBV11-1 and TRBJ1-1, with a tentative D call TRBD1 (5 bases). Trimming removed 1 base at V and 5 bases at J, with 23 bases between. Per germline, CDR1 SGHAT and CDR2 FQDESV (reference sequence). CDR3 length: 18 residues. In nucleotides, the CDR3 is TGTGCCAGCAGCTTAGAGGTGCTCCCGGGGCTATCAGGGACTGAAGCTTTCTTT. Translated: CASSLEVLPGLSGTEAFF.

The chain is built from TRBV12-3 or TRBV12-4 and TRBJ2-7; D is tentatively TRBD1 or TRBD2 (5 bases each). Trimming removed 3 bases at V and 4 bases at J, with 16 bases between. The CDR3 runs to 15 residues. The CDR3 here is CASSFAGTPWYEQYF. The DNA of the CDR3 is TGTGCCAGCAGTTTCGCCGGGACCCCGTGGTACGAGCAGTACTTC.

Regarding this clonotype: One base away lies a much larger clone, so this may be a sequencing read error. This chain uses TRBV11-2 with TRBJ2-3; D is possibly TRBD2 (6 bases). Germline V gives CDR1 SGHAT, CDR2 FQNNGV. CDR3 length equals 16 residues. The CDR3 is CASGLGTGTSTDTQYF. As DNA, the CDR3 is TGTGCCAGCGGCTTAGGAACCGGGACTAGCACAGATACGCAGTATTTT.

This clonotype was observed many times. The rearrangement joins TRBV2 to TRBJ1-1; a possible D gene is TRBD1 (5 bases). The germline V gene encodes CDR1 SNHLY and CDR2 FYNNEI. Trimming removed 3 bases at V and 2 bases at J, with 10 bases between. This CDR3 has 14 residues. In nucleotides, the CDR3 is TGTGCCAGCAGTGACAGGGCCCCTAACACTGAAGCTTTCTTT. This sequence encodes CASSDRAPNTEAFF.

This clonotype was recorded at least ten times. The chain couples TRBV2 to TRBJ1-2, with TRBD1 as a possible D gene (5 bases). This CDR3 has 11 residues. V lost 6 bases, J lost 8 bases, and 10 bases lay in between. Germline CDR1 and CDR2: SNHLY and FYNNEI. CDR3 coding DNA: TGTGCCAGCAGCGCGACAGACGGCTACACCTTC. Amino acids: CASSATDGYTF. The variable domain in full, with the rest retrieved from reference TRBV2 and TRBJ1-2, is EPEVTQTPSHQVTQMGQEVILRCVPISNHLYFYWYRQILGQKVEFLVSFYNNEISEKSEIFDDQFSVERPDGSNFTLKIRSTKLEDSAMYFCASSATDGYTFGSGTRLTVV.

Only a few counts were recorded for this clonotype. The DNA for the CDR3 is TGTGCCAGCAGTTACGTAGGGACTGGGGAGCTGTTTTTT. It specifies CASSYVGTGELFF. This chain joins TRBV6-5 and TRBJ2-2; possibly TRBD2 for D (6 bases). The CDR3 has 13 residues. Germline lookup yields CDR1 MNHEY and CDR2 SVGAGI. V lost 2 bases and J 8 bases, leaving 9 bases between the germline ends.

The chain carries TRBV15 and TRBJ1-4; the D gene is possibly TRBD1 (6 bases). Trimming pared 5 bases from V and 8 bases from J, leaving 18 bases between. The CDR3 totals 15 residues. The germline CDR1 and CDR2 sequences are LNHNV and YYDKDF (reference sequence). CDR3 DNA sequence: TGTGCCACCAGCGTGCATACAGGGTCGGTGGAAAAACTGTTTTTT. Translated, it gives CATSVHTGSVEKLFF.

V usage is TRBV30 and J usage is TRBJ1-5; D uncertain. V was cut by 2 bases and J by 0 bases, with 11 bases left in between. The CDR3 is made up of 15 amino acids. In germline, CDR1 is GTSNPN, CDR2 SVGIG (reference sequence). For the CDR3, the DNA is TGTGCCTGGAGTTCTGATACGGTTAGCAATCAGCCCCAGCATTTT. It encodes CAWSSDTVSNQPQHF. Variable domain in full (rest from reference TRBV30 and TRBJ1-5): SQTIHQWPATLVQPVGSPLSLECTVEGTSNPNLYWYRQAAGRGLQLLFYSVGIGQISSEVPQNLSASRPQDRQFILSSKKLLLSDSGFYLCAWSSDTVSNQPQHFGDGTRLSIL.

This clonotype was detected ten times or more. The V call is TRBV12-3 or TRBV12-4, the J call TRBJ2-3; D is unclear. With 5 bases removed from V and 0 bases from J, the gap between germline ends came to 6 bases. There are 13 residues in the CDR3. The DNA of the CDR3 is TGTGCCAGCAGTCTATCTAGCACAGATACGCAGTATTTT. Its translation: CASSLSSTDTQYF.

The gene calls are TRBV2 and TRBJ2-5; D not resolved. Germline-derived CDR1 and CDR2 are SNHLY and FYNNEI. The germline V and J ends were trimmed by 3 bases and 3 bases, with 2 bases remaining between them. The CDR3 spans 11 residues. Written as DNA, the CDR3 is TGTGCCAGCAGTGAGGAAGAGACCCAGTACTTC. It codes for CASSEEETQYF.

The V and J genes are TRBV25-1 and TRBJ2-1; 7 positions agree with TRBD1. This CDR3 has 15 amino acids. J gave up 0 bases and V 6 bases, and 5 bases lay outside the gene matches. Germline CDR1 and CDR2: MGHDK and SYGVNS. As DNA, the CDR3 is TGTGCCAGCAGCACAGGGGTCGGCTCCTACAATGAGCAGTTCTTC. Translated, it gives CASSTGVGSYNEQFF.

Regarding this clonotype: Sequence at one end of the junction differs from germline and may be a read error. The chain links TRBV9 to TRBJ2-2; possible D gene TRBD2, 5 bases. The CDR3 has 13 residues. Germline loops: CDR1 SGDLS, CDR2 YYNGEE. This CDR3 reads CASSVSNTGELFF. The CDR3 nucleotides read TGTGCCAGCAGCGTCTCGAACACCGGGGAGTTGTTTTTT.

The chain links TRBV29-1 to TRBJ2-1; a possible D gene is TRBD1 (5 bases). Between the trimmed V and J ends, which lost 5 bases and 4 bases, there was a span of 12 bases. This CDR3 spans 13 amino acids. Per germline, CDR1 SQVTM and CDR2 ANQGSEA. CDR3 protein: CSVSGRTYNEQFF. The CDR3 DNA is TGCAGCGTTAGTGGCCGGACATACAATGAGCAGTTCTTC.

At least ten counts were recorded for this clonotype. V usage is TRBV9 and J usage is TRBJ2-1; 8 bases align to TRBD2. Germline V lookup: CDR1 SGDLS, CDR2 YYNGEE. The CDR3 sequence is 15 residues long. V lost 3 bases, J lost 2 bases, and 4 bases stayed unmatched. The CDR3 is CASSDGGAAYNEQFF. The DNA of the CDR3 is TGTGCCAGCAGCGACGGGGGGGCCGCCTACAATGAGCAGTTCTTC.

This clonotype was seen many times. The rearrangement joins TRBV9 to TRBJ2-1; 10 bases agree with TRBD2. Germline trimming cut 4 bases from V and 3 bases from J; bases unmatched to any gene: 4. Per germline, CDR1 SGDLS and CDR2 YYNGEE. CDR3 length: 15 amino acids. CDR3 nucleotide sequence: TGTGCCAGCAGCCCTAGCGGGGGAGTCTACAATGAGCAGTTCTTC. It translates to CASSPSGGVYNEQFF.